The 23 T cell receptor beta chains below were found in one sample sequenced in a study of patients and donors after allogeneic stem cell transplantation. TCRdb itself ran the RT-PCR reads through MiXCR, one entry per CDR3 protein. The sample contains 70,000 to 85,000 distinct CDR3 sequences, 26% of which appear only once. Specimen: blood, either unsorted or a sorted T cell fraction (not recorded which). The receptors come from a human donor who was either an allogeneic HSCT recipient or a stem cell or donor lymphocyte infusion donor (not recorded which). It is not recorded whose cells these are; they may come from a transplant donor.

The V call is TRBV7-9, the J call TRBJ2-3; D gene unclear. The V end was cut by 4 bases, the J end by 0 bases, with 11 bases between. Looked up from germline, CDR1 is SEHNR and CDR2 is FQNEAQ (reference sequence). The CDR3 is 15 amino acids. The CDR3 DNA sequence: TGTGCCAGCAGCTATGACGCCTCAAGCACAGATACGCAGTATTTT. Amino acids: CASSYDASSTDTQYF.

This sequence joins TRBV20-1 and TRBJ1-4, with 9 bases that match TRBD1. CDR1 DFQATT and CDR2 SNEGSKA come from the germline V gene (reference sequence). After removal of 5 bases from V and 4 bases from J, the junction contained 2 bases not matched to a gene. The CDR3 sequence is 13 residues long. As DNA, the CDR3 is TGCAGTGCTCCGGGACAGGGTAATGAAAAACTGTTTTTT. Protein product: CSAPGQGNEKLFF.

This clonotype was observed a few times. The rearrangement uses TRBV5-5 and TRBJ1-1, with 11 bases fitting TRBD1. The germline V gene encodes CDR1 SGHKS and CDR2 YYEKEE (reference sequence). The CDR3 runs 15 residues. The J segment lost 6 bases and the V segment lost 0 bases, leaving 4 bases of the junction unmatched. The CDR3 coding sequence is TGTGCCAGCAGCTTGGCAAGGACAGGGGGCCCTGAAGCTTTCTTT. Translated, it gives CASSLARTGGPEAFF. Drawing the rest from reference TRBV5-5 and TRBJ1-1, the complete variable domain is DAGVTQSPTHLIKTRGQQVTLRCSPISGHKSVSWYQQVLGQGPQFIFQYYEKEERGRGNFPDRFSARQFPNYSSELNVNALLLGDSALYLCASSLARTGGPEAFFGQGTRLTVV.

This clonotype was detected many times. At one end the junction does not follow the germline gene, possibly because of a read error. The rearrangement uses TRBV7-7 and TRBJ1-1, with no clear D. From germline, CDR1 is SSHAT and CDR2 FNYEAQ (reference sequence). CDR3 size: 13 residues. The CDR3: CASSLALNTEAFF. Written as DNA, the CDR3 is TGTGCTAGCAGCTTAGCTTTGAACACTGAAGCTTTCTTT.

This clonotype was recorded a few times. The CDR3 DNA is TGTGCCACCAGTGACCCCGAAAGTATAGCCGGGGAGCTGTTTTTT. Translation: CATSDPESIAGELFF. The chain is built from TRBV24-1 and TRBJ2-2, with unresolved D. This CDR3 has 15 residues. Trimming removed 4 bases from V and 6 bases from J, with 14 bases in between. Germline assignment: CDR1 KGHDR and CDR2 SFDVKD.

The chain links TRBV20-1 to TRBJ1-1, with D perhaps matching TRBD1 (6 bases). V was pared by 5 bases and J by 5 bases, with 15 bases between. Germline CDR1 is DFQATT and CDR2 is SNEGSKA (reference sequence). The CDR3 is made up of 13 amino acids. CDR3 sequence: CSALQGVGTEAFF. Here the CDR3 DNA reads TGCAGTGCTCTACAGGGAGTGGGGACTGAAGCTTTCTTT.

J is TRBJ1-2 and V is TRBV20-1; D possibly corresponds to TRBD1 (5 bases). The CDR3 consists of 14 residues. The germline V gene encodes CDR1 DFQATT and CDR2 SNEGSKA (reference sequence). Trimming shortened V by 0 bases and J by 5 bases, and 13 bases separated the two germline ends. CDR3 in amino acids: CSARDRGGRYGYTF. CDR3 in DNA: TGCAGTGCTAGAGATCGGGGGGGACGGTATGGCTACACCTTC.

The chain has TRBV7-8 and TRBJ2-5; 8 bases fit TRBD2. The CDR3 is made up of 17 amino acids. Germline CDR1 SGHVS, CDR2 FQNEAQ. Unmatched junction bases numbered 9, after V lost 1 base and J lost 2 bases. CDR3 residues: CASSLEVFSGAQETQYF. The CDR3 DNA reads as TGTGCCAGCAGCTTAGAAGTTTTTAGCGGGGCACAAGAGACCCAGTACTTC.

This clonotype came up a few times. The chain is built from TRBV5-6 and TRBJ2-3; no reliable D call. V lost 2 bases and J lost 3, with 7 bases in between. This CDR3 has 13 amino acids. Germline V gives CDR1 SGHDT, CDR2 YYEEEE. In DNA, the CDR3 is TGTGCCAGCAGCTTTACAGAAACAGATACGCAGTATTTT. Its protein is CASSFTETDTQYF.

CDR3 in amino acids: CASSWDRRTEAFF. The DNA of the CDR3 is TGTGCCAGCAGCTGGGACAGGCGCACTGAAGCTTTCTTT. This chain connects TRBV7-2 to TRBJ1-1, with 8 bases matching TRBD1. The CDR3 loop spans 13 amino acids. Germline CDR1 is SGHTA and CDR2 is FQGNSA. V dropped 4 bases and J dropped 4; count of bases not matched to a gene: 2.

J is TRBJ2-3 and V is TRBV7-9; the D gene is possibly TRBD1 (5 bases). The CDR3 is made up of 14 amino acids. The germline V gene encodes CDR1 SEHNR and CDR2 FQNEAQ (reference sequence). Trimming took off 1 base at V and 3 bases at J, with 8 bases between the two ends. CDR3 sequence: CASSLGTITDTQYF. CDR3 DNA sequence: TGTGCCAGCAGCTTAGGGACAATTACAGATACGCAGTATTTT.

The chain employs TRBV20-1 and TRBJ2-4; weak D call: TRBD1 (6 bases). The CDR3 has 15 residues. Germline V gene lookup returns CDR1 DFQATT and CDR2 SNEGSKA (reference sequence). Trimming removed 0 bases at V and 1 base at J, with 10 bases between. CDR3 nucleotide sequence: TGCAGTGCTAGAGATAGGCAGGGGGCCAAAAACATTCAGTACTTC. Protein: CSARDRQGAKNIQYF.

This clonotype has more than one count but fewer than ten. J is TRBJ1-1 and V is TRBV6-2 or TRBV6-3; D call uncertain. The CDR3 covers 13 residues. Trimming left V 2 bases short and J 1 base short, with 5 bases between. Germline CDR1 MNHEY, CDR2 SVGEGT. CDR3 sequence reads: CASSYQRNTEAFF. CDR3 DNA: TGTGCCAGCAGTTACCAGAGGAACACTGAAGCTTTCTTT.

The V gene is TRBV20-1, the J gene TRBJ2-2; D uncertain. The CDR3 sequence is 13 residues long. V was shortened by 3 bases and J by 1 base, with 6 bases between the two germline ends. Germline V CDR1 and CDR2: DFQATT, SNEGSKA (reference sequence). CDR3 sequence reads: CSASLGNTGELFF. DNA for the CDR3: TGCAGTGCTAGTTTGGGGAACACCGGGGAGCTGTTTTTT.

The chain joins TRBV5-1 to TRBJ2-5; 8 bases line up with TRBD2. There are 14 residues in the CDR3. Germline V lookup: CDR1 SGHRS, CDR2 YFSETQ. The trim removed 4 bases at V and 7 bases at J, leaving 9 bases unmatched. The CDR3 reads CASSNRTSSGTQYF. The CDR3 region has the DNA TGCGCCAGCAGCAACCGGACTAGCTCCGGGACCCAGTACTTC.

This clonotype was seen ten or more times. The chain has TRBV7-9 and TRBJ1-5, with D possibly TRBD1 on 5 matching bases. This CDR3 is 18 amino acids long. Trimming cost V 2 bases and J 2 bases, with 19 bases left between them. Germline V gene data show CDR1 as SEHNR and CDR2 as FQNEAQ (reference sequence). The CDR3 protein is CASSLSQDKLHGNQPQHF. CDR3 DNA: TGTGCCAGCAGCTTATCACAGGACAAACTGCATGGCAATCAGCCCCAGCATTTT.

This clonotype appeared many times. The chain has TRBV12-3 or TRBV12-4 and TRBJ2-3, with D perhaps matching TRBD2 (5 bases). This CDR3 spans 12 amino acids. V was trimmed by 2 bases and J by 10 bases, leaving 10 bases between them. The chain's CDR3 is CASSLSSPPQYF. The CDR3 DNA reads TGTGCCAGCAGTTTATCTAGCCCCCCGCAGTATTTT.

In this sample, this clonotype turned up a few times. The gene calls are TRBV5-1 and TRBJ1-1; D unresolved. CDR1 is SGHRS and CDR2 is YFSETQ in the germline V gene. CDR3 size: 13 residues. Trimming shortened V by 3 bases and J by 5 bases, and 11 bases separated the two germline ends. CDR3 DNA sequence: TGCGCCAGCAGCTGGGCTACTCGGACTGAAGCTTTCTTT. It translates to CASSWATRTEAFF.

This clonotype was observed a few times. J is TRBJ1-1 and V is TRBV19; 8 nucleotides line up with TRBD1. There are 14 residues in the CDR3. In germline, CDR1 is LNHDA, CDR2 SQIVND (reference sequence). V shed 6 bases and J 5 bases; nucleotides not matched to a gene: 8. CDR3 in DNA: TGTGCCAGTAGGGAGGACAGGGAGTGGACTGAAGCTTTCTTT. This sequence encodes CASREDREWTEAFF.

The chain joins TRBV5-1 to TRBJ1-1; D might be TRBD1 (6 bases). CDR3 length equals 14 residues. With 3 bases removed from V and 4 bases from J, the gap between germline ends came to 13 bases. Germline V gene data show CDR1 as SGHRS and CDR2 as YFSETQ. CDR3 sequence: CASSSYTGSTEAFF. The CDR3 DNA is TGCGCCAGCAGCTCCTATACAGGGAGCACTGAAGCTTTCTTT.

This chain joins TRBV7-2 and TRBJ2-4; 8 nucleotides align to TRBD1. The CDR3 contains 20 residues. Germline assignment: CDR1 SGHTA and CDR2 FQGNSA. V lost 2 bases and J lost 0; bases outside the gene matches: 15. CDR3 residues: CASSLTRWAGGMLAKNIQYF. CDR3 coding DNA: TGTGCCAGCAGCTTAACCCGCTGGGCAGGGGGCATGTTAGCCAAAAACATTCAGTACTTC. Looking up the rest from reference TRBV7-2 and TRBJ2-4 gives the full variable domain: GAGVSQSPSNKVTEKGKDVELRCDPISGHTALYWYRQSLGQGLEFLIYFQGNSAPDKSGLPSDRFSAERTGGSVSTLTIQRTQQEDSAVYLCASSLTRWAGGMLAKNIQYFGAGTRLSVL.

There are a few counts of this clonotype. This chain connects TRBV5-1 to TRBJ1-6, with a tentative D call TRBD1 (5 bases). Between the trimmed V and J ends, which lost 4 bases and 9 bases, there was a span of 14 bases. This CDR3 contains 14 residues. The V gene's germline CDR1 is SGHRS and CDR2 YFSETQ. The CDR3 region is CASSPRDWSSPLHF. CDR3 bases: TGCGCCAGCAGCCCCCGGGACTGGAGTTCACCCCTCCACTTT.

This clonotype was picked up a small number of times. The chain is built from TRBV24-1 and TRBJ1-1; the match to TRBD1 covers 7 bases. V lost 4 bases, J lost 7 bases, and 5 bases stayed unmatched. The CDR3 length is 13 residues. From germline, CDR1 is KGHDR and CDR2 SFDVKD. CDR3 loop: CATSDPGTVEAFF. CDR3 nucleotides: TGTGCCACCAGTGACCCTGGGACAGTTGAAGCTTTCTTT.